These 18 T cell receptor beta chains came from one sample sequenced in a study of CD4 T cells in relation to SARS-CoV-2 and coronaviruses. The assay was immunoSEQ multiplex PCR, and TCRdb's table has in-frame clones only and misses some. The sample has approximately 60,000 clones, approximately 90% seen once. Sequenced: naive CD4+ T cells from PBMCs. Subset reported: naive CD4+ T cells isolated by negative enrichment. Receptor source: an adult with COVID-19.

The V and J genes are TRBV2 and TRBJ2-5, with 10 nucleotides matching TRBD2. The V and J ends lost 8 bases and 5 bases, in that order; junction bases with no gene match: 8. The CDR3 runs to 14 residues. Germline CDR1 reads SNHLY; CDR2 reads FYNNEI. The CDR3 protein is CASGLAGVSETQYF. The CDR3 coding sequence is TGTGCCAGCGGTCTAGCGGGAGTCTCGGAGACCCAGTACTTC.

This chain connects TRBV5-6 to TRBJ2-5, with 8 bases aligning to TRBD1. CDR1 is SGHDT and CDR2 is YYEEEE in the germline V gene. V lost 0 bases and J lost 5; bases outside the gene matches: 9. The CDR3 runs 16 residues. CDR3 region: CASSLAPRQGTETQYF. CDR3 DNA: TGTGCCAGCAGCTTGGCTCCGAGACAGGGGACGGAGACCCAGTACTTC. Full variable domain (outside the CDR3, taken from reference TRBV5-6 and TRBJ2-5): DAGVTQSPTHLIKTRGQQVTLRCSPKSGHDTVSWYQQALGQGPQFIFQYYEEEERQRGNFPDRFSGHQFPNYSSELNVNALLLGDSALYLCASSLAPRQGTETQYFGPGTRLLVL.

This clone has only a few counts. The chain links TRBV12-3 or TRBV12-4 to TRBJ1-2; D is perhaps TRBD1 (6 bases). Trimming removed 5 bases at V and 6 bases at J, with 10 bases between. The length of the CDR3 is 12 residues. CDR3: CASSQQGNGYTF. As DNA, the CDR3 is TGTGCCAGCAGTCAACAGGGTAATGGCTACACCTTC.

The CDR3 loop is CASSPKTLYNEQFF. CDR3 DNA: TGTGCCAGCTCACCAAAAACTCTATACAATGAGCAGTTCTTC. The chain couples TRBV18 to TRBJ2-1; D is uncertain. This CDR3 contains 14 residues. Deletions cut 2 bases from V and 4 bases from J, with 9 bases between. Germline V lookup: CDR1 KGHSH, CDR2 LQKENI.

This chain uses TRBV19 with TRBJ1-5, with D hard to call. CDR1 is LNHDA and CDR2 is SQIVND in the germline V gene (reference sequence). V lost 8 bases to trimming and J lost 0 bases, with 14 bases between them. CDR3 length: 15 amino acids. The CDR3 DNA follows: TGTGCCAGTCGAAACGCCCCATATAGCAATCAGCCCCAGCATTTT. Its translation is CASRNAPYSNQPQHF. Variable domain in full (rest from reference TRBV19 and TRBJ1-5): DGGITQSPKYLFRKEGQNVTLSCEQNLNHDAMYWYRQDPGQGLRLIYYSQIVNDFQKGDIAEGYSVSREKKESFPLTVTSAQKNPTAFYLCASRNAPYSNQPQHFGDGTRLSIL.

The chain combines TRBV9 with TRBJ1-2; D perhaps matches TRBD1 (6 bases). Germline V lookup: CDR1 SGDLS, CDR2 YYNGEE. The CDR3 runs 13 residues. With 0 bases removed from V and 8 bases from J, the gap between germline ends came to 11 bases. The CDR3 sequence: CASSVATGTGYTF. The CDR3 DNA is TGTGCCAGCAGCGTAGCTACAGGGACCGGCTACACCTTC.

This rearrangement joins TRBV28 to TRBJ2-1; 10 nucleotides agree with TRBD2. Germline CDR1 reads MDHEN; CDR2 reads SYDVKM. J gave up 8 bases and V 5 bases, and 6 bases lay outside the gene matches. The CDR3 covers 14 residues. Here the CDR3 reads CASSPSGSTHEQFF. In DNA form, the CDR3 reads TGTGCCAGCAGTCCTAGCGGGAGTACCCATGAGCAGTTCTTC.

V gene TRBV28 combines with J gene TRBJ1-5; D gene uncertain. This CDR3 spans 13 amino acids. In germline, CDR1 is MDHEN, CDR2 SYDVKM. With 7 bases removed from V and 1 base from J, the gap between germline ends came to 8 bases. DNA for the CDR3: TGTGCCAGCAAAGAATTGAGCAATCAGCCCCAGCATTTT. Its protein product is CASKELSNQPQHF.

This chain joins TRBV19 and TRBJ2-3; TRBD2 aligns across 8 bases. Trimming removed 5 bases from V and 8 bases from J; junction bases left unmatched: 3. Germline CDR1 LNHDA, CDR2 SQIVND (reference sequence). This CDR3 contains 12 residues. CDR3 bases: TGTGCCAGTAGTCGCCTAGCGGGTACGCAGTATTTT. It translates to CASSRLAGTQYF.

The chain recombines TRBV24-1 with TRBJ2-2, with 11 bases lining up with TRBD2. After removal of 4 bases from V and 7 bases from J, the junction contained 7 bases not matched to a gene. This CDR3 has 16 residues. Germline values: CDR1 KGHDR, CDR2 SFDVKD. CDR3 amino acids: CATSEPVAGGVGELFF. DNA for the CDR3: TGTGCCACCAGTGAACCTGTAGCGGGAGGGGTCGGGGAGCTGTTTTTT.

J is TRBJ2-7 and V is TRBV7-3; D possibly corresponds to TRBD2 (6 bases). Germline-derived CDR1 and CDR2 are SGHTA and FQGTGA. The CDR3 spans 14 residues. V was clipped by 2 bases and J by 3 bases, with 11 bases between them. The CDR3 reads CASSLGDSGYEQYF. Here the CDR3 DNA reads TGTGCCAGCAGCTTAGGAGATAGCGGCTACGAGCAGTACTTC.

The V call is TRBV6-5, the J call TRBJ1-1; 7 nucleotides align to TRBD1. The V and J ends lost 6 bases and 7 bases, in that order; junction bases with no gene match: 11. Germline CDR1 and CDR2: MNHEY and SVGAGI. The CDR3 is 14 residues long. The CDR3 sequence: CASRGDSRSLEAFF. The CDR3, as DNA: TGTGCCAGCAGGGGGGACAGCCGCTCGCTTGAAGCTTTCTTT.

The chain employs TRBV5-4 and TRBJ2-1; 11 nucleotides line up with TRBD2. The ends lost 3 bases at V and 3 bases at J; junction bases unmatched: 5. The length of the CDR3 is 16 residues. Germline lookup yields CDR1 SGHNT and CDR2 YYREEE (reference sequence). DNA of the CDR3: TGTGCCAGCAGCTCCAAAGGGACTAGCGGCTACAATGAGCAGTTCTTC. It is translated as CASSSKGTSGYNEQFF.

The chain joins TRBV7-9 to TRBJ2-6; tentatively, D is TRBD1 (6 bases). Looked up from germline, CDR1 is SEHNR and CDR2 is FQNEAQ (reference sequence). V lost 6 bases to trimming and J lost 0 bases, with 21 bases between them. The CDR3 spans 19 residues. CDR3 residues: CASRVSYRDTRSGANVLTF. DNA for the CDR3: TGTGCCAGCAGGGTTAGTTACCGGGACACTCGCTCTGGGGCCAACGTCCTGACTTTC.

V is TRBV24-1 and J is TRBJ2-3; TRBD2 might be the D (7 bases). This CDR3 spans 15 amino acids. V lost 4 bases and J 5 bases, leaving 15 bases between the germline ends. CDR1 is KGHDR, CDR2 SFDVKD, per germline. The CDR3 loop is CATSDRGASEDTQYF. As DNA, the CDR3 is TGTGCCACCAGTGACCGGGGGGCCTCGGAAGATACGCAGTATTTT.

The chain links TRBV5-4 to TRBJ2-2; 12 bases are shared with TRBD1. Trimming cost V 2 bases and J 5 bases; bases outside gene matches: 4. Germline V gives CDR1 SGHNT, CDR2 YYREEE (reference sequence). CDR3 length: 16 residues. This CDR3 reads CASSFLGQGATGELFF. The CDR3 DNA is TGTGCCAGCAGCTTTTTGGGACAGGGGGCGACCGGGGAGCTGTTTTTT.

V gene TRBV3-1 (or the pseudogene TRBV3-2) combines with J gene TRBJ2-3; 7 positions match TRBD2. Germline V gives CDR1 LGHDT, CDR2 YNNKEL (reference sequence). CDR3 size: 16 residues. The junction had 8 bases not matched to a gene; V was cut back by 4 bases and J by 1 base. The CDR3 DNA reads TGTGCCAGCAGCCCCACCGGGGGGAGCGGCACAGATACGCAGTATTTT. Translated, it gives CASSPTGGSGTDTQYF.

The V call is TRBV2, the J call TRBJ2-7; 10 positions agree with TRBD2. The CDR3 has 14 residues. Trimming removed 4 bases from V and 2 bases from J; junction bases left unmatched: 2. Germline CDR1 SNHLY, CDR2 FYNNEI. The CDR3 sequence: CASSGLAGAYEQYF. The CDR3 DNA reads as TGTGCCAGCAGTGGTCTAGCGGGAGCCTACGAGCAGTACTTC. Drawing the rest from reference TRBV2 and TRBJ2-7, the complete variable domain is EPEVTQTPSHQVTQMGQEVILRCVPISNHLYFYWYRQILGQKVEFLVSFYNNEISEKSEIFDDQFSVERPDGSNFTLKIRSTKLEDSAMYFCASSGLAGAYEQYFGPGTRLTVT.